A single sample is the source of the 26 T cell receptor beta chains below, sequenced in a study of T-cell reconstitution after alpha-beta-depleted transplantation in children. Unique molecular identifiers were incorporated during preparation of the TCRbeta library. TCRdb used MiXCR to reprocess the PCR reads, holding one entry per CDR3 protein. The sample records about 300,000 distinct CDR3 sequences, over 9.5% being singletons. The sequencing used PBMCs, collected before TCRalphabeta/CD19-depleted stem cell transplant. These receptors all come from a boy less than two years old with acute myeloid leukemia, due to receive a stem cell transplant.

At least ten counts were recorded for this clonotype. The V gene is TRBV29-1, the J gene TRBJ1-2; a possible D gene is TRBD1 (5 bases). The CDR3 covers 15 residues. V was cut by 6 bases and J by 2 bases, with 19 bases left in between. Germline assignment: CDR1 SQVTM and CDR2 ANQGSEA. The CDR3 DNA reads as TGCAGCGTAGCCGACCCTCTCGGGGGAAACTATGGCTACACCTTC. This gives the protein CSVADPLGGNYGYTF.

This clonotype was seen only a few times. This sequence joins TRBV5-6 and TRBJ1-2, with 7 bases that match TRBD1. CDR1 and CDR2 (germline): SGHDT, YYEEEE. CDR3 length equals 14 residues. V was clipped by 4 bases and J by 11 bases; unmatched bases: 14. Here the CDR3 DNA reads TGTGCCAGCAGCCTCACAGGGGTTCTAGAGGCATACACCTTC. Amino acids: CASSLTGVLEAYTF.

This clonotype was observed a few times. The chain combines TRBV7-9 with TRBJ2-1; a weak D match, TRBD2 (5 bases). Germline CDR1 reads SEHNR; CDR2 reads FQNEAQ (reference sequence). The CDR3 length is 15 residues. Trimming removed 6 bases at V and 9 bases at J, with 21 bases between. The CDR3 sequence is CASSRVAGVGSEQFF. The CDR3, as DNA: TGTGCCAGCAGTCGAGTAGCTGGGGTAGGGAGTGAGCAGTTCTTC.

This clonotype appeared many times. V gene TRBV12-3 or TRBV12-4 combines with J gene TRBJ2-2, with unresolved D. Trimming took off 6 bases at V and 0 bases at J, with 8 bases between the two ends. This CDR3 is built from 14 residues. The CDR3 region has the DNA TGTGCCAGCAGGTGGACCGCGAACACCGGGGAGCTGTTTTTT. Translation: CASRWTANTGELFF.

The rearrangement uses TRBV5-1 and TRBJ2-1, with TRBD1 matching over 10 bases. Losses at the gene ends were 4 bases for V and 9 bases for J; bases not matched to a gene: 13. Germline V lookup: CDR1 SGHRS, CDR2 YFSETQ. The CDR3 sequence is 16 residues long. In DNA, the CDR3 is TGCGCCAGCAGCCTTGGGGGGGGGACAGGGGTTACTGAGCAGTTCTTC. It specifies CASSLGGGTGVTEQFF.

This clonotype was detected a few times. The V gene is TRBV6-1, the J gene TRBJ2-7, with TRBD2 matching over 14 bases. From germline, CDR1 is MNHNS and CDR2 SASEGT. V trimming: 6 bases; J trimming: 0 bases; junction bases outside the gene matches: 4. The CDR3 is 16 residues long. CDR3 residues: CASRGLAGGLSYEQYF. The CDR3 region has the DNA TGTGCCAGCAGAGGACTAGCGGGAGGCCTCTCCTACGAGCAGTACTTC.

This clonotype was seen only a few times. This sequence joins TRBV12-3 or TRBV12-4 and TRBJ2-5; 10 positions match TRBD1. CDR3 size: 16 residues. V shed 2 bases, J shed 5 bases, and the junction held 8 bases outside the gene matches. The CDR3 sequence: CASSLSRGQGRETQYF. CDR3 nucleotide sequence: TGTGCCAGCAGTTTATCCAGGGGACAGGGGAGGGAGACCCAGTACTTC.

The chain is built from TRBV7-2 and TRBJ2-7; D remains unclear. V was trimmed by 5 bases and J by 3 bases, leaving 11 bases between them. Germline CDR1 and CDR2: SGHTA and FQGNSA. The CDR3 runs to 13 residues. CDR3 region: CASSPSPIYEQYF. CDR3 DNA sequence: TGTGCCAGCAGCCCCAGCCCCATCTACGAGCAGTACTTC. The full variable domain, completed using reference TRBV7-2 and TRBJ2-7, is GAGVSQSPSNKVTEKGKDVELRCDPISGHTALYWYRQSLGQGLEFLIYFQGNSAPDKSGLPSDRFSAERTGGSVSTLTIQRTQQEDSAVYLCASSPSPIYEQYFGPGTRLTVT.

About this clonotype itself: It may be a read error: a sequence one base away is much more abundant. The chain carries TRBV20-1 and TRBJ2-1, with 10 bases lining up with TRBD2. Germline V CDR1 and CDR2: DFQATT, SNEGSKA (reference sequence). The trim removed 1 base at V and 11 bases at J, leaving 11 bases unmatched. This CDR3 comprises 15 residues. The CDR3 DNA reads as TGCAGTGCTAGAGGGCTTAGCGGGGGGATGGGTAAGCAGTTCTTC. Amino acids: CSARGLSGGMGKQFF.

At least ten counts were recorded for this clonotype. The rearrangement joins TRBV7-3 to TRBJ2-3; D call uncertain. The CDR3 runs 14 residues. From germline, CDR1 is SGHTA and CDR2 FQGTGA. The V and J ends lost 3 bases and 2 bases respectively, with 9 bases between them. CDR3 nucleotide sequence: TGTGCCAGCAGCTTCGGTGGGATCACAGATACGCAGTATTTT. Translating it yields CASSFGGITDTQYF.

Comment on this clonotype: A much bigger clone sits one base away, suggesting this may be a read error. This chain joins TRBV12-3 or TRBV12-4 and TRBJ1-6; weak D call: TRBD1 (5 bases). The CDR3 runs 15 residues. The CDR3 loop reads CVSSLKGQGSSPLHF. The CDR3 nucleotides read TGTGTCAGCAGTTTAAAGGGGCAGGGAAGTTCACCCCTCCACTTT.

This chain links TRBV12-3 or TRBV12-4 with TRBJ1-2; D is possibly TRBD1 (5 bases). The CDR3 has 13 residues. Between the trimmed V and J ends, which lost 3 bases and 7 bases, there was a span of 12 bases. CDR3 in DNA: TGTGCCAGCAGTTTCGGAGGGGCGGGTGGCTACACCTTC. Encoded protein: CASSFGGAGGYTF.

This chain joins TRBV20-1 and TRBJ2-4; D gene ambiguous. CDR1 DFQATT and CDR2 SNEGSKA come from the germline V gene (reference sequence). V dropped 2 bases and J dropped 0 bases, with 8 bases sitting between them. CDR3 length: 14 amino acids. The CDR3 here is CSARSPSAKNIQYF. The CDR3 DNA follows: TGCAGTGCTAGATCTCCCTCAGCCAAAAACATTCAGTACTTC.

This chain joins TRBV23-1 and TRBJ2-5; the match to TRBD1 covers 9 bases. TRBV23-1 is flagged as an ORF with uncertain function. CDR3 length: 17 residues. V dropped 2 bases and J dropped 3; count of bases not matched to a gene: 10. The DNA of the CDR3 is TGCGCCAGCAGTCAACCGCATACAGGGGGCCCGGAAGAGACCCAGTACTTC. Translated, it gives CASSQPHTGGPEETQYF.

This clonotype was detected ten times or more. This chain joins TRBV7-6 and TRBJ2-3; no clear D gene. Germline CDR1 and CDR2: SGHVS and FNYEAQ. CDR3 length: 13 residues. V gave up 5 bases and J gave up 2 bases, with 8 bases separating them. Written as DNA, the CDR3 is TGTGCCAGCAGCCACCGAATCACAGATACGCAGTATTTT. Its protein is CASSHRITDTQYF.

Many counts were recorded for this clonotype. The genes are TRBV12-3 or TRBV12-4 and TRBJ2-2; TRBD1 agrees at 9 bases. This CDR3 contains 14 residues. Trimming took 5 bases from V and 5 from J; bases not matched to a gene: 3. CDR3 in amino acids: CASSGTGKTGELFF. CDR3 sequence (DNA): TGTGCCAGCAGTGGGACAGGGAAAACCGGGGAGCTGTTTTTT.

Ten or more counts support this clonotype. The chain is built from TRBV4-3 and TRBJ1-2; no reliable D call. Deletions cut 0 bases from V and 5 bases from J, with 13 bases between. Germline lookup yields CDR1 LGHNA and CDR2 YSLEER. The CDR3 consists of 15 residues. The CDR3, as DNA: TGCGCCAGCAGCCAAGACCTATTGGAAGGATATGGCTACACCTTC. Protein product: CASSQDLLEGYGYTF.

This clonotype was observed at least ten times. The chain has TRBV12-3 or TRBV12-4 and TRBJ2-5; a weak D match, TRBD1 (6 bases). CDR3 length: 15 amino acids. The V end lost 4 bases, the J end lost 1 base, and 13 bases lay between the germline ends. The chain's CDR3 is CASSSLGTPQETQYF. In DNA, the CDR3 is TGTGCCAGCAGTTCCCTAGGGACACCCCAAGAGACCCAGTACTTC.

As regards this clonotype: A single base separates this from a much larger clone, so it may be a read error. The CDR3 carries no conserved terminal phenylalanine or tryptophan, so it likely arises from a read error. The CDR3 bases are TGCGCCAGCAGCTCCGGACAGGGGGGAAACGAGCAGTACTCC. Translating gives CASSSGQGGNEQYS. The chain carries TRBV5-1 and TRBJ2-7; 10 bases are a match to TRBD1. The CDR3 is 14 residues long. The germline CDR1 and CDR2 sequences are SGHRS and YFSETQ. Germline trimming cut 3 bases from V and 5 bases from J; bases unmatched to any gene: 5.

The table lists this clonotype with many counts. The rearrangement uses TRBV4-2 and TRBJ1-2; weak D call: TRBD1 (6 bases). Germline assignment: CDR1 LGHNA and CDR2 YNFKEQ. The V end lost 0 bases, the J end lost 3 bases, and 17 bases lay between the germline ends. The CDR3 loop spans 17 amino acids. The CDR3 bases are TGTGCCAGCAGCCAAGATGTCGGACAGAGGAGGGACTATGGCTACACCTTC. This gives the protein CASSQDVGQRRDYGYTF.

This clonotype was detected ten times or more. This chain connects TRBV2 to TRBJ1-1; TRBD1 agrees at 8 bases. V lost 1 base and J lost 1; bases outside the gene matches: 2. Per the germline V gene, CDR1 is SNHLY and CDR2 is FYNNEI. The CDR3 spans 15 residues. This chain's CDR3 is CASSEGGTGNTEAFF. In DNA, the CDR3 is TGTGCCAGCAGTGAAGGAGGGACAGGGAACACTGAAGCTTTCTTT.

The chain combines TRBV5-1 with TRBJ2-7; the match to TRBD2 covers 8 bases. The V segment lost 4 bases and the J segment 3 bases; nucleotides outside the gene matches: 9. The CDR3 extends over 15 amino acids. CDR1 SGHRS and CDR2 YFSETQ come from the germline V gene. In nucleotides, the CDR3 is TGCGCCAGCAGCGTCGAGCGGGGGTATAACTACGAGCAGTACTTC. Amino acids: CASSVERGYNYEQYF.

V is TRBV12-3 or TRBV12-4 and J is TRBJ2-1, with 13 bases matching TRBD2. V lost 6 bases and J lost 6; bases outside the gene matches: 5. The CDR3 covers 15 residues. DNA for the CDR3: TGTGCCAGCAGGCCGGGACTAGCGGGACCCAATGAGCAGTTCTTC. It encodes CASRPGLAGPNEQFF.

This clonotype occurred many times. The V gene is TRBV5-1, the J gene TRBJ2-7, with TRBD1 matching 7 bases. This CDR3 region has 14 residues. J gave up 7 bases and V 2 bases, and 9 bases lay outside the gene matches. Germline V lookup: CDR1 SGHRS, CDR2 YFSETQ. DNA of the CDR3: TGCGCCAGCAGCTTCCCAACAGGGGCAGAGGAGCAGTACTTC. Residues: CASSFPTGAEEQYF. The full variable domain, in which reference TRBV5-1 and TRBJ2-7 provide the parts outside the CDR3, is KAGVTQTPRYLIKTRGQQVTLSCSPISGHRSVSWYQQTPGQGLQFLFEYFSETQRNKGNFPGRFSGRQFSNSRSEMNVSTLELGDSALYLCASSFPTGAEEQYFGPGTRLTVT.

This clonotype has just a few counts. The chain couples TRBV12-3 or TRBV12-4 to TRBJ2-1; no definite D call. V was clipped by 7 bases and J by 4 bases, with 20 bases between them. The CDR3 covers 16 residues. The CDR3 region is CASTLLGRAAYNEQFF. DNA for the CDR3: TGTGCCAGCACCCTCCTAGGACGGGCGGCATACAATGAGCAGTTCTTC.

This clonotype came up many times. The chain links TRBV5-5 to TRBJ1-6, with D possibly being TRBD1 (6 bases). V gave up 5 bases and J gave up 7 bases, with 19 bases separating them. The germline V gene has CDR1 SGHKS and CDR2 YYEKEE (reference sequence). The CDR3 is 16 residues long. DNA for the CDR3: TGTGCCAGCAGTTACGCAAACAGGGCCCCAAATTCACCCCTCCACTTT. It codes for CASSYANRAPNSPLHF.